The present T cell receptor (beta chain) was sequenced within a study of control samples from healthy donors and cancer patients. The germline CDR1 and CDR2 sequences are SQVTM and ANQGSEA. Between the trimmed V and J ends, which lost 5 bases and 5 bases, there was a span of 7 bases. This CDR3 has 10 residues. TCRdb keeps only in-frame clones here, not all; method: immunoSEQ multiplex PCR. The sample shows 150,000 to 200,000 clones, around 90% of them seen only once. The sequence derives from a woman under 40 in good health. Sequenced material: blood. The V call is TRBV29-1, the J call TRBJ2-7; no definite D call. The CDR3 loop reads CSVLIDEQYF. Written as DNA, the CDR3 is TGCAGCGTTTTGATCGACGAGCAGTACTTC.